This passage covers 17 T cell receptor beta chains from one sample sequenced in a study of blood T cell repertoires in COVID-19. The repertoire was sequenced with immunoSEQ multiplex PCR; TCRdb's copy has only in-frame clones and lacks some. This sample has around 130,000 clones, with approximately 86% found just once. Source material: PBMCs or T cells enriched from blood (not recorded which). The receptors derive from a woman between 45 and 65 years old who had recovered from COVID-19.

The chain is built from TRBV9 and TRBJ2-5, with 10 positions matching TRBD2. V was pared by 0 bases and J by 5 bases, with 10 bases of the junction left unmatched. Germline V CDR1 and CDR2: SGDLS, YYNGEE. The CDR3 length is 17 residues. The CDR3 sequence: CASSVGASGGTYETQYF. The CDR3 coding sequence is TGTGCCAGCAGCGTAGGGGCTAGCGGGGGCACTTACGAGACCCAGTACTTC.

This clone was seen only once. The chain links TRBV27 to TRBJ2-5; 10 positions agree with TRBD2. V was pared by 5 bases and J by 5 bases, with 8 bases of the junction left unmatched. CDR3 size: 15 residues. Germline loops: CDR1 MNHEY, CDR2 SMNVEV (reference sequence). Here the CDR3 reads CASSGGSGGAETQYF. The DNA of the CDR3 is TGTGCCAGCAGTGGCGGGAGCGGGGGGGCGGAGACCCAGTACTTC.

The chain uses TRBV21-1 and TRBJ1-1; the table assigns TRBD1, which was not confirmed against the DNA. TRBV21-1 is annotated as a pseudogene. CDR3 length: 21 amino acids. The CDR3 reads CASSKGDLLDRGLTGNTEAFF. The CDR3 bases are TGTGCCAGCAGCAAAGGGGATCTTTTGGACAGGGGGCTCACTGGGAACACTGAAGCTTTCTTT.

This clone was seen a single time. The rearrangement uses TRBV7-2 and TRBJ2-1; TRBD2 matches 9 bases. The CDR3 loop spans 17 amino acids. Germline CDR1 reads SGHTA; CDR2 reads FQGNSA. V shed 2 bases, J shed 4 bases, and the junction held 9 bases outside the gene matches. The CDR3 here is CASSLPPGGGAYNEQFF. The CDR3 nucleotides read TGTGCCAGCAGCTTACCCCCAGGCGGGGGGGCTTACAATGAGCAGTTCTTC.

This chain uses TRBV9 with TRBJ1-6, with 8 bases that match TRBD1. With 3 bases clipped from V and 7 bases from J, the junction kept 6 bases outside the gene matches. The CDR3 runs 15 residues. From germline, CDR1 is SGDLS and CDR2 YYNGEE. CDR3 loop: CASSAQGAYNSPLHF. CDR3 coding DNA: TGTGCCAGCAGCGCCCAGGGGGCTTACAATTCACCCCTCCACTTT. The entire variable domain, with the rest obtained from reference TRBV9 and TRBJ1-6, is as follows: DSGVTQTPKHLITATGQRVTLRCSPRSGDLSVYWYQQSLDQGLQFLIQYYNGEERAKGNILERFSAQQFPDLHSELNLSSLELGDSALYFCASSAQGAYNSPLHFGNGTRLTVT.

This clone was detected once. This rearrangement joins TRBV6-5 to TRBJ1-5; 8 positions agree with TRBD1. V shed 6 bases and J 7 bases; nucleotides not matched to a gene: 2. The CDR3 is 12 residues long. Germline CDR1 and CDR2: MNHEY and SVGAGI. This chain's CDR3 is CASRQGAQPQHF. CDR3 DNA: TGTGCCAGCAGGCAGGGGGCCCAGCCCCAGCATTTT.

The chain carries TRBV28 and TRBJ2-7, with D tentatively TRBD1 (6 bases). This CDR3 comprises 14 residues. The germline CDR1 and CDR2 sequences are MDHEN and SYDVKM. V was trimmed by 2 bases and J by 3 bases, leaving 11 bases between them. The CDR3 protein is CASSLVGQSYEQYF. The CDR3 region has the DNA TGTGCCAGCAGTTTAGTAGGACAGAGCTACGAGCAGTACTTC.

The chain has TRBV3-1 (or the pseudogene TRBV3-2) and TRBJ2-3; TRBD2 aligns across 9 bases. CDR3 size: 14 residues. After removal of 3 bases from V and 4 bases from J, the junction contained 2 bases not matched to a gene. The germline V gene encodes CDR1 LGHDT and CDR2 YNNKEL (reference sequence). The CDR3 protein is CASSQRGGPDTQYF. Here the CDR3 DNA reads TGTGCCAGCAGCCAGCGGGGGGGCCCAGATACGCAGTATTTT.

The J gene is TRBJ1-1, the V gene TRBV11-1; 8 nucleotides match TRBD1. The J segment lost 4 bases and the V segment lost 5 bases, leaving 6 bases of the junction unmatched. The CDR3 is 14 residues long. The V gene's germline CDR1 is SGHAT and CDR2 FQDESV (reference sequence). The CDR3 bases are TGTGCCAGCAGCGACAGGACAGGGAGCACTGAAGCTTTCTTT. Its translation: CASSDRTGSTEAFF.

The CDR3 bases are TGTGCCAGCAGTAGGTCCAGGGATGAAAAACTGTTTTTT. It translates to CASSRSRDEKLFF. V and J are TRBV9 and TRBJ1-4, with a tentative D call TRBD1 (5 bases). Trimming cost V 5 bases and J 6 bases, with 11 bases left between them. The germline V gene encodes CDR1 SGDLS and CDR2 YYNGEE. CDR3 size: 13 residues.

J is TRBJ1-1 and V is TRBV7-9; TRBD1 matches 7 bases. CDR3 length: 12 amino acids. CDR1 and CDR2 (germline): SEHNR, FQNEAQ (reference sequence). Trimming at V came to 5 bases and at J to 11 bases, leaving 8 bases not matched to a gene. Here the CDR3 reads CASSPSDRYAFF. For the CDR3, the DNA is TGTGCCAGCAGCCCCTCGGACAGGTATGCTTTCTTT.

This chain links TRBV6-1 with TRBJ2-7; 7 bases line up with TRBD1. Per germline, CDR1 MNHNS and CDR2 SASEGT. V lost 0 bases to trimming and J lost 5 bases; unmatched junction nucleotides: 13. The CDR3 is 17 amino acids. In DNA, the CDR3 is TGTGCCAGCAGTGAAGCGCGCAGGGGGATGGCCCCCCACGAGCAGTACTTC. Residues: CASSEARRGMAPHEQYF.

The chain uses TRBV9 and TRBJ2-7, with TRBD2 as a possible D gene (5 bases). The CDR3 has 14 residues. V lost 4 bases and J lost 4, with 15 bases in between. Germline CDR1 is SGDLS and CDR2 is YYNGEE. This CDR3 reads CASSPSGNLYEQYF. The CDR3 DNA sequence: TGTGCCAGCAGCCCTTCGGGGAACCTATACGAGCAGTACTTC.

The V gene is TRBV7-2, the J gene TRBJ2-2; possible D gene TRBD1, 6 bases. The CDR3 length is 15 residues. Germline-derived CDR1 and CDR2 are SGHTA and FQGNSA. Deletions cut 1 base from V and 5 bases from J, with 11 bases between. CDR3 sequence (DNA): TGTGCCAGCAGCTTAGGGGGACAACTTACCGGGGAGCTGTTTTTT. Translation gives CASSLGGQLTGELFF.

The rearrangement joins TRBV7-9 to TRBJ2-2, with 9 nucleotides matching TRBD2. The CDR3 has 18 residues. J lost 0 bases, V lost 5 bases, and 10 bases had no gene match. In germline, CDR1 is SEHNR, CDR2 FQNEAQ (reference sequence). In DNA, the CDR3 is TGTGCCAGCAGCGGACGGGCCAGCGGGGGGACGAACACCGGGGAGCTGTTTTTT. It translates to CASSGRASGGTNTGELFF.

This clone was seen a few times. The V call is TRBV9, the J call TRBJ1-1; 7 nucleotides align to TRBD1. Germline V gene lookup returns CDR1 SGDLS and CDR2 YYNGEE. The J segment lost 4 bases and the V segment lost 4 bases, leaving 16 bases of the junction unmatched. The CDR3 spans 17 residues. The CDR3 DNA reads TGTGCCAGCAGCAGAGCGGACAGGTATGCCCCTGGCACTGAAGCTTTCTTT. The encoded protein is CASSRADRYAPGTEAFF.

The chain couples TRBV11-3 to TRBJ2-1, with TRBD2 matching 13 bases. Per the germline V gene, CDR1 is SGHNT and CDR2 is YENEEA. The CDR3 is 16 residues long. The trim removed 5 bases at V and 4 bases at J, leaving 5 bases unmatched. The CDR3, as DNA: TGTGCCAGCAGCCCAGGACTAGCGGGGGTATACAATGAGCAGTTCTTC. Translation: CASSPGLAGVYNEQFF.